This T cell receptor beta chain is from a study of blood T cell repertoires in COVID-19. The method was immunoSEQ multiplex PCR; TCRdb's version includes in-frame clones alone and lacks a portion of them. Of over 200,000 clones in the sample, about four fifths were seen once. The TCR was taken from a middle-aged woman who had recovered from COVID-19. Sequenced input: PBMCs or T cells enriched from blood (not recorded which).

The CDR3 coding sequence is TGTGCCAGTAGTCCCGGGACATCTTTTCAACCCCAGCATTTT. Its protein product is CASSPGTSFQPQHF. The V gene is TRBV19, the J gene TRBJ1-5; D might be TRBD1 (6 bases). Trimming took off 5 bases at V and 10 bases at J, with 18 bases between the two ends. The germline CDR1 and CDR2 sequences are LNHDA and SQIVND (reference sequence). CDR3 length: 14 residues.